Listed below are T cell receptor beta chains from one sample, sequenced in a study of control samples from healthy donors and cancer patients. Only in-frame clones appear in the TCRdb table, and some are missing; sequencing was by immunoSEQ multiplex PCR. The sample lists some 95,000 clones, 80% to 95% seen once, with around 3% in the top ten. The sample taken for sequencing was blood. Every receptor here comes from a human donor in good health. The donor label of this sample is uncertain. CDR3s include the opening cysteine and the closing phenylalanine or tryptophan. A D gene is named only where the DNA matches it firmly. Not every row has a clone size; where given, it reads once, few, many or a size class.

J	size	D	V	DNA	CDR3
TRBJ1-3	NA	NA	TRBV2	TGTGCCAGCAGACGGCTGCTCTCTGGAAACACCATATATTTT	CASRRLLSGNTIYF
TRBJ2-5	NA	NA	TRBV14	TGTGCCAGCAGCCAAACCCACCAAGAGACCCAGTACTTC	CASSQTHQETQYF
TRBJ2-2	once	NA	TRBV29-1	TGCAGCGTTGAAAAGACCCTGACCGGGGAGCTGTTTTTT	CSVEKTLTGELFF
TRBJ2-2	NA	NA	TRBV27	TGTGCCAGCAGCCTTGGATGGACCGGGGAGCTGTTTTTT	CASSLGWTGELFF
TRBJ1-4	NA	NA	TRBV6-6	TGTGCCAGCAGTTACTCCGGGAATAATGAAAAACTGTTTTTT	CASSYSGNNEKLFF
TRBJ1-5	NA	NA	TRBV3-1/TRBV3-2	TGTGCCAGAAGACAGGATCAGCCCCAGCATTTT	CARRQDQPQHF
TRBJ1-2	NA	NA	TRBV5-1	TGCGCCAGCAGCTTGGATCCGGGGGCGGACTATGGCTACACCTTC	CASSLDPGADYGYTF
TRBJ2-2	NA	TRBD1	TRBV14	TGTGCCAGCAGCCAAACCTCCGGGACAGGGGGTTTAGGCACCGGGGAGCTGTTTTTT	CASSQTSGTGGLGTGELFF
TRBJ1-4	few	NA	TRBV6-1	TGTGCCAGCAGTGAGATGACGGTTTCTAATGAAAAACTGTTTTTT	CASSEMTVSNEKLFF
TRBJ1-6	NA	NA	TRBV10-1	TGCGCCAGCAGTGATCCCAGGTTGAATAATTCACCCCTCCACTTT	CASSDPRLNNSPLHF
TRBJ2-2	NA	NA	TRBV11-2	TGTGCCAGCAGCTTAGGCAGGGTTACCGGGGAGCTGTTTTTT	CASSLGRVTGELFF
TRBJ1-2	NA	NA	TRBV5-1	TGCGCCAGCAGCTCAGGACCCTATAGGGAAGACTATGGCTACACCTTC	CASSSGPYREDYGYTF
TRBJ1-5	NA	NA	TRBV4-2	TGTGCCAGCAGCCAAGGTCCGGGAGACGGTCAGCCCCAGCATTTT	CASSQGPGDGQPQHF
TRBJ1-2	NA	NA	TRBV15	TGTGCCACCAGCAGAGATGCCAGAAACTATGGCTACACCTTC	CATSRDARNYGYTF
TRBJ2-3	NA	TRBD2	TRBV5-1	TGCGCCAGCAGCTTGGCGTTAGCGGGGACCCCTAGCACAGATACGCAGTATTTT	CASSLALAGTPSTDTQYF
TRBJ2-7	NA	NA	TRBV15	TGTGCCACCAGCGGGGGGCCCGACTCCTACGAGCAGTACTTC	CATSGGPDSYEQYF
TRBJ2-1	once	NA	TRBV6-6	TGTGCCAGCAGTTACGGTGTTCGGGTCAATGAGCAGTTCTTC	CASSYGVRVNEQFF
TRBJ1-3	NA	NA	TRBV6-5	TGTGCCAGCACTACGGCAGGGAACACCATATATTTT	CASTTAGNTIYF